This TCR beta chain was captured by sequencing in a study of blood T cell repertoires in COVID-19. The overall study: Researchers got acute and convalescent COVID-19 samples from the United States, Italy and Spain. T cells, B-cell-depleted T cells, or PBMCs supplied cDNA or gDNA.

The V segment lost 1 base and the J segment 2 bases; nucleotides outside the gene matches: 1. CDR1 LGHDT and CDR2 YNNKEL come from the germline V gene (reference sequence). The CDR3 loop spans 14 amino acids. Study processing details: Estimated nucleated cell counts came from reference gene primer amplification. Clones were read by immunoSEQ multiplex PCR, and TCRdb kept only the in-frame ones, dropping some. The V and J calls and the clone size are those of that table, but D and trimming were determined from the DNA. Of about 25,000 clones in the sample, 80% to 90% were seen once. Material for sequencing was peripheral blood. The TCR was taken from a man in his sixties or seventies with acute or convalescent COVID-19. The rearrangement links TRBV3-1 (or the pseudogene TRBV3-2) to TRBJ1-2, with 7 bases fitting TRBD1. CDR3 coding DNA: TGTGCCAGCAGCCAAGGGACAGGCAACTATGGCTACACCTTC. It encodes CASSQGTGNYGYTF.